This is a list of T cell receptor beta chains from one sample in a study of CD8 T cells in ankylosing spondylitis. TCRdb fed the 5' RACE reads into MiXCR, producing one record per CDR3 protein. The data hold a few hundred thousand distinct CDR3 sequences, with approximately 20% observed a single time. Sequenced material: blood, either unsorted or a sorted T cell fraction (not recorded which). Every receptor here comes from a male donor with ankylosing spondylitis. Each CDR3 is given with its conserved first and last residue. The order of the fields is clone size, V gene, J gene, D gene, CDR3 protein, CDR3 DNA. The D gene is left open where the match is weak. Clone size appears in some rows only: once, few, many, or a class for an expanded clone.

clone size: many; V gene: TRBV7-3; J gene: TRBJ1-5; D gene: .; CDR3 protein: CASSPQGGSNQPQHF; CDR3 DNA: TGTGCCAGCAGCCCCCAAGGGGGGAGCAATCAGCCCCAGCATTTT
clone size: many; V gene: TRBV7-3; J gene: TRBJ1-1; D gene: .; CDR3 protein: CASSLMGAGLNTEAFF; CDR3 DNA: TGTGCCAGCAGCTTAATGGGGGCCGGGTTGAACACTGAAGCTTTCTTT
clone size: many; V gene: TRBV7-8; J gene: TRBJ2-1; D gene: .; CDR3 protein: CASSQGPVNEQFF; CDR3 DNA: TGTGCCAGCAGCCAAGGACCCGTCAATGAGCAGTTCTTC
clone size: few; V gene: TRBV15; J gene: TRBJ1-2; D gene: .; CDR3 protein: CATSRERVGGYTF; CDR3 DNA: TGTGCCACCAGCAGAGAACGGGTTGGTGGCTACACCTTC
clone size: few; V gene: TRBV28; J gene: TRBJ2-7; D gene: TRBD1; CDR3 protein: CASDRGQASYEQYF; CDR3 DNA: TGTGCCAGCGACCGTGGACAGGCCTCCTACGAGCAGTACTTC
clone size: .; V gene: TRBV20-1; J gene: TRBJ2-5; D gene: .; CDR3 protein: CSARRAGGSRETQYF; CDR3 DNA: TGCAGTGCTCGGAGGGCCGGAGGGTCGCGGGAGACCCAGTACTTC
clone size: few; V gene: TRBV29-1; J gene: TRBJ2-1; D gene: TRBD2; CDR3 protein: CSVGGTSGSQKYNEQFF; CDR3 DNA: TGCAGCGTTGGGGGGACTAGCGGGAGCCAAAAGTACAATGAGCAGTTCTTC
clone size: many; V gene: TRBV29-1; J gene: TRBJ2-1; D gene: .; CDR3 protein: CSAETDSYNEQFF; CDR3 DNA: TGCAGCGCAGAAACTGACTCCTACAATGAGCAGTTCTTC
clone size: .; V gene: TRBV6-5; J gene: TRBJ2-2; D gene: TRBD2; CDR3 protein: CASSYSGSGSLTGELFF; CDR3 DNA: TGTGCCAGCAGTTACTCGGGGAGCGGGAGCCTCACCGGGGAGCTGTTTTTT
clone size: .; V gene: TRBV11-2; J gene: TRBJ2-3; D gene: TRBD1; CDR3 protein: CASSKGTDTDTQYF; CDR3 DNA: TGTGCCAGCAGCAAAGGGACAGACACAGATACGCAGTATTTT
clone size: .; V gene: TRBV7-3; J gene: TRBJ2-5; D gene: .; CDR3 protein: CASSLYGGQETQYF; CDR3 DNA: TGTGCCAGCAGCTTATATGGAGGGCAGGAGACCCAGTACTTC
clone size: .; V gene: TRBV5-5; J gene: TRBJ1-2; D gene: TRBD1; CDR3 protein: CASSPHRGSGYTF; CDR3 DNA: TGTGCCAGCAGCCCACACAGGGGAAGCGGCTACACCTTC
clone size: few; V gene: TRBV28; J gene: TRBJ2-3; D gene: TRBD2; CDR3 protein: CASSFQLAGTIADTQYF; CDR3 DNA: TGTGCCAGCAGTTTCCAGCTAGCGGGAACGATCGCAGATACGCAGTATTTT
clone size: few; V gene: TRBV6-4; J gene: TRBJ1-1; D gene: .; CDR3 protein: CASSDDQNTEAFF; CDR3 DNA: TGTGCCAGCAGTGACGACCAGAACACTGAAGCTTTCTTT
clone size: few; V gene: TRBV3-1; J gene: TRBJ1-2; D gene: .; CDR3 protein: CASSYRDTQSDKNGYTF; CDR3 DNA: TGTGCCAGCAGCTACCGGGACACGCAATCCGATAAGAATGGCTACACCTTC
clone size: few; V gene: TRBV27; J gene: TRBJ2-2; D gene: .; CDR3 protein: CASSLSPVHPGELFF; CDR3 DNA: TGTGCCAGCAGTTTAAGCCCGGTGCACCCCGGGGAGCTGTTTTTT
clone size: .; V gene: TRBV18; J gene: TRBJ2-1; D gene: TRBD2; CDR3 protein: CASSTIRLAGANNEQFF; CDR3 DNA: TGTGCCAGCTCAACGATTAGATTAGCGGGAGCCAACAATGAGCAGTTCTTC
clone size: .; V gene: TRBV14; J gene: TRBJ2-3; D gene: .; CDR3 protein: CASSQEYGRITDTQYF; CDR3 DNA: TGTGCCAGCAGCCAAGAATACGGCAGAATCACAGATACGCAGTATTTT
clone size: .; V gene: TRBV20-1; J gene: TRBJ1-2; D gene: TRBD1; CDR3 protein: CSAINSRDRTTYGYTF; CDR3 DNA: TGCAGTGCCATTAATTCCCGGGACAGGACTACCTATGGCTACACCTTC
clone size: few; V gene: TRBV7-9; J gene: TRBJ1-1; D gene: .; CDR3 protein: CASSLEITGTEAFF; CDR3 DNA: TGTGCCAGCAGCCTAGAGATCACGGGCACTGAAGCTTTCTTT
clone size: .; V gene: TRBV5-1; J gene: TRBJ1-4; D gene: .; CDR3 protein: CASRRTVDNEKLFF; CDR3 DNA: TGCGCCAGCAGACGGACAGTTGATAATGAAAAACTGTTTTTT
clone size: few; V gene: TRBV4-2; J gene: TRBJ2-1; D gene: .; CDR3 protein: CASSQDWGRGEQFF; CDR3 DNA: TGTGCCAGCAGCCAAGATTGGGGGCGTGGTGAGCAGTTCTTC
clone size: .; V gene: TRBV4-1; J gene: TRBJ2-7; D gene: .; CDR3 protein: CASSQAMVSEQYF; CDR3 DNA: TGCGCCAGCAGCCAAGCTATGGTTAGCGAGCAGTACTTC
clone size: .; V gene: TRBV10-3; J gene: TRBJ2-7; D gene: .; CDR3 protein: CAITPDTTEQYF; CDR3 DNA: TGTGCCATAACCCCAGACACAACCGAGCAGTACTTC
clone size: .; V gene: TRBV11-2; J gene: TRBJ1-4; D gene: TRBD1; CDR3 protein: CASSPGQGAGEKLFF; CDR3 DNA: TGTGCCAGCAGCCCGGGACAGGGGGCGGGTGAAAAACTGTTTTTT
clone size: .; V gene: TRBV28; J gene: TRBJ2-2; D gene: .; CDR3 protein: CASKSPGAQYTGELFF; CDR3 DNA: TGTGCCAGCAAATCCCCTGGGGCCCAGTACACCGGGGAGCTGTTTTTT
clone size: .; V gene: TRBV7-2; J gene: TRBJ2-3; D gene: TRBD2; CDR3 protein: CASSVAGSLTDTQYF; CDR3 DNA: TGTGCCAGCAGCGTAGCGGGATCTCTCACAGATACGCAGTATTTT
clone size: .; V gene: TRBV21-1; J gene: TRBJ2-1; D gene: .; CDR3 protein: CASSKAVSWGSDEQFF; CDR3 DNA: TGTGCCAGCAGCAAAGCGGTCTCTTGGGGGTCCGATGAGCAGTTCTTC
clone size: few; V gene: TRBV7-2; J gene: TRBJ2-1; D gene: .; CDR3 protein: CASSLGSGLDNEQFF; CDR3 DNA: TGTGCCAGCAGCTTAGGTTCAGGACTGGACAATGAGCAGTTCTTC
clone size: few; V gene: TRBV7-2; J gene: TRBJ2-1; D gene: .; CDR3 protein: CASSLTAFSYNEQFF; CDR3 DNA: TGTGCCAGCAGCTTAACGGCTTTCTCCTACAATGAGCAGTTCTTC
clone size: many; V gene: TRBV29-1; J gene: TRBJ2-2; D gene: .; CDR3 protein: CSVGGLTNTGELFF; CDR3 DNA: TGCAGCGTTGGCGGGTTAACGAACACCGGGGAGCTGTTTTTT
clone size: few; V gene: TRBV30; J gene: TRBJ2-1; D gene: .; CDR3 protein: CAWSYGTYHNEQFF; CDR3 DNA: TGTGCCTGGAGTTACGGGACTTATCACAATGAGCAGTTCTTC
clone size: few; V gene: TRBV30; J gene: TRBJ1-5; D gene: .; CDR3 protein: CAWSRTPNQPQHF; CDR3 DNA: TGTGCCTGGAGTCGGACCCCCAATCAGCCCCAGCATTTT
clone size: .; V gene: TRBV4-2; J gene: TRBJ2-7; D gene: .; CDR3 protein: CASSLQGTLEAQYF; CDR3 DNA: TGTGCCAGCAGTCTCCAAGGGACCCTCGAGGCGCAGTACTTC
clone size: few; V gene: TRBV28; J gene: TRBJ2-7; D gene: TRBD2; CDR3 protein: CASSPLGSGRSYEQYF; CDR3 DNA: TGTGCCAGCAGCCCCCTCGGAAGCGGGAGGTCCTACGAGCAGTACTTC
clone size: .; V gene: TRBV4-3; J gene: TRBJ1-4; D gene: .; CDR3 protein: CASSQEGALANEKLFF; CDR3 DNA: TGCGCCAGCAGCCAAGAGGGGGCATTGGCTAATGAAAAACTGTTTTTT
clone size: few; V gene: TRBV29-1; J gene: TRBJ1-5; D gene: .; CDR3 protein: CSVGEGFNQPQHF; CDR3 DNA: TGCAGCGTTGGGGAGGGTTTCAATCAGCCCCAGCATTTT
clone size: .; V gene: TRBV20-1; J gene: TRBJ2-5; D gene: .; CDR3 protein: CSAREEPGWTETQYF; CDR3 DNA: TGCAGTGCTAGAGAGGAACCGGGGTGGACAGAGACCCAGTACTTC
clone size: few; V gene: TRBV9; J gene: TRBJ2-7; D gene: TRBD2; CDR3 protein: CASSVSGTSSYEQYF; CDR3 DNA: TGTGCCAGCAGCGTCTCTGGGACTAGCTCCTACGAGCAGTACTTC
clone size: .; V gene: TRBV18; J gene: TRBJ2-3; D gene: .; CDR3 protein: CASSQAGDTQYF; CDR3 DNA: TGTGCCAGCTCCCAGGCGGGAGATACGCAGTATTTT
clone size: few; V gene: TRBV4-1; J gene: TRBJ2-1; D gene: TRBD2; CDR3 protein: CASSQDMGLVRF; CDR3 DNA: TGCGCCAGCAGCCAAGATATGGGACTAGTCAGGTTC
clone size: few; V gene: TRBV5-1; J gene: TRBJ2-3; D gene: .; CDR3 protein: CASSRTQTDTQYF; CDR3 DNA: TGCGCCAGCAGCCGAACCCAGACAGATACGCAGTATTTT
clone size: many; V gene: TRBV13; J gene: TRBJ2-5; D gene: TRBD2; CDR3 protein: CASTRVGLAGDRETQYF; CDR3 DNA: TGTGCCAGCACCAGAGTCGGGTTAGCGGGAGACCGAGAGACCCAGTACTTC
clone size: .; V gene: TRBV28; J gene: TRBJ2-7; D gene: .; CDR3 protein: CASSLSRHVYEQYF; CDR3 DNA: TGTGCCAGCAGTTTATCGCGGCATGTCTACGAGCAGTACTTC
clone size: .; V gene: TRBV21-1; J gene: TRBJ2-1; D gene: .; CDR3 protein: CASSNRQGLFDLRPYNEQFF; CDR3 DNA: TGTGCCAGCAGCAACCGCCAAGGACTATTTGACTTACGTCCCTACAATGAGCAGTTCTTC